The 18 T cell receptor beta chains below were found in one sample sequenced in a study of T cells in Graves' hyperthyroidism and ophthalmopathy. TCR beta CDR3 region amplification was performed from RNA transcripts. A first-round RT-PCR of the TCR CDR3 used the HTBI primer set. TCRdb re-called the multiplex PCR reads with MiXCR, one entry per CDR3 protein. The sample contains around 250,000 distinct CDR3 sequences, 13% to 15% of which appear only once. The specimen was blood. The receptors originated from a woman between 40 and 55 years old with Graves' hyperthyroidism that later progressed to Graves' ophthalmopathy.

Ten or more counts support this clonotype. The chain joins TRBV20-1 to TRBJ2-7; 14 bases align to TRBD2. CDR1 is DFQATT, CDR2 SNEGSKA, per germline (reference sequence). The CDR3 is 14 residues long. The V gene end was trimmed by 6 bases and the J gene end by 3 bases; junction bases not matched to a gene: 4. The CDR3 sequence: CSATGTSGSYEQYF. CDR3 in DNA: TGCAGTGCCACCGGGACTAGCGGGAGCTACGAGCAGTACTTC.

At least ten counts were recorded for this clonotype. The chain links TRBV9 to TRBJ2-3; 11 bases line up with TRBD1. Losses at the gene ends were 0 bases for V and 6 bases for J; bases not matched to a gene: 3. Germline CDR1 SGDLS, CDR2 YYNGEE. The CDR3 runs to 15 residues. The CDR3 here is CASSVEGTGGDTQYF. The CDR3 coding sequence is TGTGCCAGCAGCGTAGAAGGGACAGGGGGTGATACGCAGTATTTT. The full variable domain, with the rest looked up from reference TRBV9 and TRBJ2-3, is DSGVTQTPKHLITATGQRVTLRCSPRSGDLSVYWYQQSLDQGLQFLIQYYNGEERAKGNILERFSAQQFPDLHSELNLSSLELGDSALYFCASSVEGTGGDTQYFGPGTRLTVL.

This clonotype was seen repeatedly, ten times or more. The chain couples TRBV11-2 to TRBJ2-5, with TRBD2 matching 8 bases. CDR1 SGHAT and CDR2 FQNNGV come from the germline V gene. CDR3 length equals 15 residues. Trimming cost V 5 bases and J 4 bases; bases outside gene matches: 9. CDR3 loop: CASSAGGLGRETQYF. The CDR3 DNA follows: TGTGCCAGCAGCGCGGGGGGACTAGGTCGAGAGACCCAGTACTTC.

The table lists this clonotype with many counts. This rearrangement joins TRBV20-1 to TRBJ2-1; 13 bases agree with TRBD2. V lost 5 bases, J lost 2 bases, and 9 bases stayed unmatched. CDR1 DFQATT and CDR2 SNEGSKA come from the germline V gene (reference sequence). The CDR3 is made up of 17 amino acids. CDR3 sequence reads: CSASTSGRKGTYNEQFF. The CDR3 DNA reads as TGCAGTGCTTCGACTAGCGGGAGGAAAGGGACCTACAATGAGCAGTTCTTC.

This clonotype was picked up a small number of times. At one end the junction does not follow the germline gene, possibly because of a read error. CDR3 residues: CASRMEINTDTQYF. The CDR3 DNA reads TGCGCCAGCAGGATGGAGATAAACACAGATACGCAGTATTTT. The chain recombines TRBV6-1 with TRBJ2-3; no clear D gene. Germline V gene lookup returns CDR1 MNHNS and CDR2 SASEGT. CDR3 size: 14 residues.

This clonotype was observed a few times. The chain couples TRBV7-9 to TRBJ1-3; possibly TRBD1 for D (5 bases). The germline V gene has CDR1 SEHNR and CDR2 FQNEAQ (reference sequence). The CDR3 length is 17 residues. V lost 7 bases to trimming and J lost 0 bases, with 19 bases between them. The chain's CDR3 is CASTSHRFGGSGNTIYF. The CDR3 region has the DNA TGTGCCAGCACCTCCCATAGGTTCGGGGGCTCTGGAAACACCATATATTTT.

This clonotype was observed a few times. This chain links TRBV4-1 with TRBJ2-7; TRBD2 matches at 8 bases. The CDR3 loop spans 16 amino acids. V trimming: 0 bases; J trimming: 0 bases; junction bases outside the gene matches: 4. The germline gives CDR1 MGHRA, CDR2 YSYEKL. The CDR3 reads CASSQDQLAASYEQYF. CDR3 bases: TGCGCCAGCAGCCAAGATCAACTAGCGGCCTCCTACGAGCAGTACTTC.

This clonotype appeared many times. The V gene is TRBV12-3 or TRBV12-4, the J gene TRBJ2-1; 10 bases line up with TRBD2. The CDR3 is 15 residues long. V shed 5 bases, J shed 8 bases, and the junction held 9 bases outside the gene matches. The CDR3 region is CASSARASGSYEQFF. CDR3 nucleotides: TGTGCCAGCAGTGCTCGGGCTAGCGGGAGTTATGAGCAGTTCTTC.

The sample holds many counts of this clonotype. The V gene is TRBV28, the J gene TRBJ2-1, with 9 bases lining up with TRBD2. V lost 3 bases, J lost 4 bases, and 1 base stayed unmatched. This CDR3 region has 14 residues. The germline V gene encodes CDR1 MDHEN and CDR2 SYDVKM. Here the CDR3 DNA reads TGTGCCAGCAGTTTCAGCGGGGGGTACAATGAGCAGTTCTTC. Translated: CASSFSGGYNEQFF.

There are a few counts of this clonotype. CDR3 residues: CASSIERGRLAGVSYNEQFF. CDR3 coding DNA: TGTGCCAGTAGTATAGAGAGGGGTCGACTAGCGGGAGTGTCCTACAATGAGCAGTTCTTC. The J gene is TRBJ2-1, the V gene TRBV19; 12 bases map to TRBD2. This CDR3 contains 20 residues. From germline, CDR1 is LNHDA and CDR2 SQIVND (reference sequence). The V gene end was trimmed by 0 bases and the J gene end by 1 base; junction bases not matched to a gene: 10.

At least ten counts were recorded for this clonotype. This sequence joins TRBV7-8 and TRBJ2-1; D possibly corresponds to TRBD1 (6 bases). Germline V gives CDR1 SGHVS, CDR2 FQNEAQ. With 3 bases removed from V and 1 base from J, the gap between germline ends came to 10 bases. This CDR3 spans 15 amino acids. CDR3 coding DNA: TGTGCCAGCAGCTTTATAAGGGGGTCCTACAATGAGCAGTTCTTC. Translating it yields CASSFIRGSYNEQFF.

There are many counts of this clonotype. The chain recombines TRBV4-1 with TRBJ2-1, with a tentative D call TRBD2 (5 bases). Trimming left V 3 bases short and J 6 bases short, with 12 bases between. CDR3 size: 14 residues. The germline CDR1 and CDR2 sequences are MGHRA and YSYEKL. For the CDR3, the DNA is TGCGCCAGCAGCCAGCCCACTAGATCCAATGAGCAGTTCTTC. Amino acids: CASSQPTRSNEQFF.

On this clonotype itself: This clone may be a read error of a much larger clone one base away. The chain employs TRBV12-3 or TRBV12-4 and TRBJ2-1; D is uncertain. CDR3 length: 11 residues. V shed 5 bases and J shed 10 bases, with 9 bases lying between them. CDR3 in DNA: TGTGCCAGCAGTGAATCAAGAGAGCAGTTCTTC. Its translation is CASSESREQFF.

This clonotype has a handful of counts. The rearrangement links TRBV13 to TRBJ2-3, with unresolved D. V lost 5 bases, J lost 8 bases, and 14 bases lay in between. There are 13 residues in the CDR3. Germline loops: CDR1 PRHDT, CDR2 FYEKMQ (reference sequence). CDR3 amino acids: CASSANVPGTQYF. CDR3 coding DNA: TGTGCCAGCAGCGCTAACGTCCCCGGTACGCAGTATTTT.

This clonotype was seen ten or more times. J is TRBJ1-5 and V is TRBV30; the match to TRBD1 covers 7 bases. This CDR3 comprises 14 residues. The germline CDR1 and CDR2 sequences are GTSNPN and SVGIG (reference sequence). Unmatched junction bases numbered 6, after V lost 7 bases and J lost 0 bases. The CDR3 is CALGQANSNQPQHF. CDR3 DNA sequence: TGTGCCTTAGGACAGGCGAATAGCAATCAGCCCCAGCATTTT.

This clonotype was counted only a few times. CDR3 amino acids: CASSPRDRPQETQYF. The CDR3 coding sequence is TGTGCCAGCTCGCCGCGGGACAGGCCACAAGAGACCCAGTACTTC. This rearrangement joins TRBV18 to TRBJ2-5; 8 nucleotides agree with TRBD1. V lost 6 bases and J lost 2; bases outside the gene matches: 8. The length of the CDR3 is 15 residues. Germline V gene data show CDR1 as KGHSH and CDR2 as LQKENI.

Note on this clonotype: A much more abundant neighbour one base away suggests this may be a read error. This chain connects TRBV19 to TRBJ1-5; D gene unclear. Germline V CDR1 and CDR2: LNHDA, SQIVND (reference sequence). This CDR3 contains 13 residues. The CDR3 DNA follows: TGTGCCGGTAGTATAGTTCCGGGCCAGCCCCAGCATTTT. It is translated as CAGSIVPGQPQHF.

This clonotype was detected many times. The gene calls are TRBV28 and TRBJ2-1; D unclear. V lost 6 bases, J lost 5 bases, and 23 bases lay in between. Germline values: CDR1 MDHEN, CDR2 SYDVKM. The CDR3 is made up of 17 amino acids. CDR3 region: CASSPPGDLNLNNEQFF. DNA of the CDR3: TGTGCCAGCAGCCCCCCCGGAGACTTAAACTTAAACAATGAGCAGTTCTTC.